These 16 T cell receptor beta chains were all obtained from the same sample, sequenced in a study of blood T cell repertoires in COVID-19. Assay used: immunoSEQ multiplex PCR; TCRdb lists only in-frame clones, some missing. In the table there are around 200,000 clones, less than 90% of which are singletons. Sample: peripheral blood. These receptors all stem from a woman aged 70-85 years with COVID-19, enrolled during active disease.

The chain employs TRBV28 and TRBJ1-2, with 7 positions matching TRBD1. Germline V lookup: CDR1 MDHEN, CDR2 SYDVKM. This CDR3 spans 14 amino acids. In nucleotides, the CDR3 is TGTGCAGCTGGAGAAAGACAGGGACTTTATGGCTACACCTTC. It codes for CAAGERQGLYGYTF.

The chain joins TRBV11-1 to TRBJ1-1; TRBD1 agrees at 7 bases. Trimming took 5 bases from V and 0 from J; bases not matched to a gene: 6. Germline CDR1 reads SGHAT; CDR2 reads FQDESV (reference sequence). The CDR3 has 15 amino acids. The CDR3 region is CASSKSQGMNTEAFF. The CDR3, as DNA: TGTGCCAGCAGCAAATCACAGGGGATGAACACTGAAGCTTTCTTT.

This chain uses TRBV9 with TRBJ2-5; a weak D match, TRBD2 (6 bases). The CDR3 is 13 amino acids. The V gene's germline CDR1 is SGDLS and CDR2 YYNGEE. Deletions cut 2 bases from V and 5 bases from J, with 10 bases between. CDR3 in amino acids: CASSVTTRETQYF. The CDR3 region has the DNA TGTGCCAGCAGCGTTACGACTAGGGAGACCCAGTACTTC. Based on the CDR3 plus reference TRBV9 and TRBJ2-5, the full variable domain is DSGVTQTPKHLITATGQRVTLRCSPRSGDLSVYWYQQSLDQGLQFLIQYYNGEERAKGNILERFSAQQFPDLHSELNLSSLELGDSALYFCASSVTTRETQYFGPGTRLLVL.

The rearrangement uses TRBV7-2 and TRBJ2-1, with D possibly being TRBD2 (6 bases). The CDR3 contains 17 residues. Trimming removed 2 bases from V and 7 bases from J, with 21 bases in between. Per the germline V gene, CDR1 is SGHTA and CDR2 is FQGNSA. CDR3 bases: TGTGCCAGCAGCTTAACCTCGGGCAGGCTGGGGAGGAATGAGCAGTTCTTC. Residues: CASSLTSGRLGRNEQFF.

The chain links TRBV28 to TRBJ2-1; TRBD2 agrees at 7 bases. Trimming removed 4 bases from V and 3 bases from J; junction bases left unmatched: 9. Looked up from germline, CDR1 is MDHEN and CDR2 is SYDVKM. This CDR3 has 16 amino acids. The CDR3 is CASSSPGASGYNEQFF. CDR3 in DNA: TGTGCCAGCAGTTCCCCCGGAGCTAGCGGCTACAATGAGCAGTTCTTC.

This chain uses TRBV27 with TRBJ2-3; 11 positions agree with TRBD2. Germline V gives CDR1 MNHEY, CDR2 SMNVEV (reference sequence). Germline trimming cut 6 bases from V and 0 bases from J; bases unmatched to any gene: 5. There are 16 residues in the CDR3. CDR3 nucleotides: TGTGCCAGCAGACCAAGGACTAGCGGGAGCACAGATACGCAGTATTTT. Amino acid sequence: CASRPRTSGSTDTQYF.

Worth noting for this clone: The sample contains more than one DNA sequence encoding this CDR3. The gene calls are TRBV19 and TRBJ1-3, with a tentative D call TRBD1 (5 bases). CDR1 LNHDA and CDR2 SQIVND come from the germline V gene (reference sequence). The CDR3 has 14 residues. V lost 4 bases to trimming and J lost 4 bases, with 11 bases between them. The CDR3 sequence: CASSTAGPGNTIYF. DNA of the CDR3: TGTGCCAGTAGTACTGCGGGACCCGGAAACACCATATATTTT.

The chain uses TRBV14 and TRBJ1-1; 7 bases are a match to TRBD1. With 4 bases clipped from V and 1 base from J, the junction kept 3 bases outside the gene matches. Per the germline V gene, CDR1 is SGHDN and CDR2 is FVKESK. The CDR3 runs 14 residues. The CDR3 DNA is TGTGCCAGCAGCCTACGGACAGGGAACACTGAAGCTTTCTTT. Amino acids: CASSLRTGNTEAFF.

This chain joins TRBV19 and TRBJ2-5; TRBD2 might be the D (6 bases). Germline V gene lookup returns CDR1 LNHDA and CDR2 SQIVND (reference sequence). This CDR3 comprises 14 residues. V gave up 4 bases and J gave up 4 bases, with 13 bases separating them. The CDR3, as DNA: TGTGCCAGTAGTAGACGGGAGTGGGGAGAGACCCAGTACTTC. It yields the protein CASSRREWGETQYF.

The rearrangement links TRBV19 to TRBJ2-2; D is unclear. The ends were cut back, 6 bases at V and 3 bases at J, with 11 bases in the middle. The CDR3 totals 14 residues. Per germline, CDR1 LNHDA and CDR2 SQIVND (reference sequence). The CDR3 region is CASRMAEDTGELFF. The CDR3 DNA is TGTGCCAGTAGGATGGCGGAAGACACCGGGGAGCTGTTTTTT.

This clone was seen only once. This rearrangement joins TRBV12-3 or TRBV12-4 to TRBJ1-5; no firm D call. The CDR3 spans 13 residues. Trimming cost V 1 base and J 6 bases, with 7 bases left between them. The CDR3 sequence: CASSLEAGQPQHF. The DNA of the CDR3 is TGTGCCAGCAGTTTAGAAGCAGGTCAGCCCCAGCATTTT.

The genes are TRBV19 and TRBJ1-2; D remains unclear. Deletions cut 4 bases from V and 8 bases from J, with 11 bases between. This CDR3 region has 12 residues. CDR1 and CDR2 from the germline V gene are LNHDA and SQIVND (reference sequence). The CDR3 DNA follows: TGTGCCAGTAGTACCAACTACGGAGGCTACACCTTC. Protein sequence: CASSTNYGGYTF.

The chain's CDR3 is CAYRDRGRSNYGYTF. CDR3 coding DNA: TGTGCCTACCGGGACAGGGGGCGTAGTAACTATGGCTACACCTTC. This chain joins TRBV28 and TRBJ1-2, with 12 bases that match TRBD1. The CDR3 is made up of 15 amino acids. The V gene's germline CDR1 is MDHEN and CDR2 SYDVKM. J lost 1 base, V lost 11 bases, and 8 bases had no gene match.

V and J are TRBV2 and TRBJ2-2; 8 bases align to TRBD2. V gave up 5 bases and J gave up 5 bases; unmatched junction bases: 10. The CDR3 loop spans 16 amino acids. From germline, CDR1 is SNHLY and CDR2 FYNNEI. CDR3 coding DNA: TGTGCCAGCAGTACTCACGGGGGGGCCGGGACCGGGGAGCTGTTTTTT. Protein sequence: CASSTHGGAGTGELFF.

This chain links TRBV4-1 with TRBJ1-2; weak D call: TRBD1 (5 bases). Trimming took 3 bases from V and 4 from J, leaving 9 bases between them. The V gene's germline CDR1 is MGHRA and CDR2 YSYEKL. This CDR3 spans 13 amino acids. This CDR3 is CASSQVRGYGYTF. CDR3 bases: TGCGCCAGCAGCCAGGTTAGGGGCTATGGCTACACCTTC.

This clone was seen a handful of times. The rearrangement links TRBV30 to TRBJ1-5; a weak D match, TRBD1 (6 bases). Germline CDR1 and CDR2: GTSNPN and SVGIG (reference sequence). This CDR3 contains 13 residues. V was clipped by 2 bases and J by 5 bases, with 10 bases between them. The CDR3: CAWSQDRDQPQHF. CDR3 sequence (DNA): TGTGCCTGGAGTCAGGACAGAGATCAGCCCCAGCATTTT. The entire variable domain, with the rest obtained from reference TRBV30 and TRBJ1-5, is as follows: SQTIHQWPATLVQPVGSPLSLECTVEGTSNPNLYWYRQAAGRGLQLLFYSVGIGQISSEVPQNLSASRPQDRQFILSSKKLLLSDSGFYLCAWSQDRDQPQHFGDGTRLSIL.